The 2 T cell receptor beta chains below were found in one sample sequenced in a study of blood T cell repertoires in COVID-19 (dated by TCRdb to about 2020). Library preparation used the immunoSEQ multiplex PCR assay. Here the immuneACCESS table is served through TCRdb, limited to in-frame sequences with V and J called. Missing clones are a known gap in these copies; in checked studies unresolved V genes cover under half, and the rest lacks a known reason. The table for this sample lists fewer than 450,000 clones; 91% of them were counted only once. The ten largest clones capture 3% to 4% of the sample. Sequenced input: peripheral blood. Source of these receptors: a woman aged 18 to 35 who had recovered from COVID-19.

V and J are TRBV18 and TRBJ1-6, with D uncertain. Germline loops: CDR1 KGHSH, CDR2 LQKENI. V was cut by 2 bases and J by 7 bases, with 6 bases left in between. The CDR3 consists of 13 residues. CDR3 sequence reads: CASSPSANSPLHF. The DNA for the CDR3 is TGTGCCAGCTCACCATCCGCGAATTCACCCCTCCACTTT.

The chain carries TRBV5-1 and TRBJ1-4, with D unresolved. The CDR3 is 13 amino acids. V lost 5 bases to trimming and J lost 3 bases, with 8 bases between them. The germline V gene has CDR1 SGHRS and CDR2 YFSETQ. The DNA for the CDR3 is TGCGCCAGCAGGGATAGCCCTAATGAAAAACTGTTTTTT. Protein product: CASRDSPNEKLFF.